A selection of T cell receptor beta chains follows, all from one sample in a study of T cells in Graves' hyperthyroidism and ophthalmopathy. From the multiplex PCR reads, TCRdb called clonotypes with MiXCR, one entry per CDR3 protein. This repertoire shows 240,000 or so distinct CDR3 sequences, less than 20% found once; its top ten account for about 29%. Input material: blood. These receptors were obtained from a woman aged 18-35 years with Graves' ophthalmopathy. The CDR3 runs from the conserved cysteine through the conserved F or W. The D gene is left open where the match is weak. Size is stated for part of the rows, as once, few or many counts, or as a class when the clone is expanded.

clone_size	v_call	cdr3_length	d_call	j_call	cdr3_aa	cdr3_nt
few	TRBV25-1	14	.	TRBJ2-1	CASSDIGYKGEQFF	TGTGCCAGCAGTGATATAGGGTATAAGGGTGAGCAGTTCTTC
many	TRBV7-9	14	.	TRBJ2-3	CASSLAGAVPTQYF	TGTGCCAGCAGCTTAGCGGGGGCAGTTCCCACGCAGTATTTT
.	TRBV10-3	15	.	TRBJ2-1	CAISPEPSSYNEQFF	TGTGCCATCAGTCCAGAGCCTAGCTCCTACAATGAGCAGTTCTTC
once	TRBV7-2	16	.	TRBJ2-3	CASSSNPGRSGDTQYF	TGTGCCAGCAGCTCGAATCCGGGACGTAGCGGTGATACGCAGTATTTT
many	TRBV20-1	17	TRBD1	TRBJ1-2	CSARPRYRGELSYGYTF	TGCAGTGCTAGACCGCGGTACAGGGGGGAGCTTTCCTATGGCTACACCTTC
many	TRBV27	15	TRBD1	TRBJ2-7	CASSLEQGAGYEQYF	TGTGCCAGCAGTTTGGAACAGGGGGCGGGGTACGAGCAGTACTTC
.	TRBV20-1	11	.	TRBJ1-5	CSGQGNQPQHF	TGCAGTGGACAGGGCAATCAGCCCCAGCATTTT
many	TRBV27	15	TRBD2	TRBJ2-7	CASSPGLAKTYEQYF	TGTGCCAGCAGCCCGGGACTAGCCAAAACCTACGAGCAGTACTTC
few	TRBV4-3	16	.	TRBJ2-1	CASSQGIWRDYNEQFF	TGCGCCAGCAGCCAAGGCATCTGGAGGGATTACAATGAGCAGTTCTTC
many	TRBV14	13	.	TRBJ2-1	CASSQDTYNEQFF	TGTGCCAGCAGCCAAGACACTTACAATGAGCAGTTCTTC
many	TRBV10-3	16	TRBD2	TRBJ2-1	CAISESLAGGKNEQFF	TGTGCCATCAGTGAGTCACTAGCGGGGGGGAAAAATGAGCAGTTCTTC
many	TRBV20-1	13	.	TRBJ2-3	CSAVGPGTDTQYF	TGCAGTGCAGTAGGACCTGGCACAGATACGCAGTATTTT
many	TRBV19	13	.	TRBJ1-1	CASSAGRTTEAFF	TGTGCCAGTAGTGCAGGGCGTACCACTGAAGCTTTCTTT
.	TRBV29-1	13	TRBD2	TRBJ2-7	CSAVTSGGDEQYF	TGCAGCGCTGTGACTAGCGGGGGGGACGAGCAGTACTTC
few	TRBV6-1	14	.	TRBJ1-6	CASSPQDRNSPLHF	TGTGCCAGCAGTCCTCAGGACAGAAATTCACCCCTCCACTTT
few	TRBV29-1	21	TRBD2	TRBJ2-3	CSVSYPGTSGRHPLNTDTQYF	TGCAGCGTCTCCTACCCCGGGACTAGCGGGAGGCACCCCCTCAACACAGATACGCAGTATTTT
many	TRBV6-1	14	TRBD2	TRBJ2-3	CASGLSGREGTQYF	TGTGCCAGCGGACTTAGCGGGAGGGAGGGTACGCAGTATTTT
once	TRBV2	14	TRBD2	TRBJ2-7	CASSEGGRVDEQYF	TGTGCCAGCAGTGAAGGCGGGAGGGTCGACGAGCAGTACTTC
few	TRBV2	14	TRBD1	TRBJ2-7	CASSQQGSSYEQYF	TGTGCCAGCAGCCAACAGGGGAGCTCCTACGAGCAGTACTTC
few	TRBV28	13	.	TRBJ2-2	CASSFPPTGELFF	TGTGCCAGCAGTTTTCCCCCCACCGGGGAGCTGTTTTTT
many	TRBV20-1	15	.	TRBJ1-1	CSARDLRRPNTEAFF	TGCAGTGCTAGAGATCTTCGCAGGCCGAACACTGAAGCTTTCTTT
few	TRBV10-1	14	.	TRBJ2-2	CASIGTNNTGELFF	TGCGCCAGCATAGGGACCAACAACACCGGGGAGCTGTTTTTT
.	TRBV7-9	14	TRBD1	TRBJ1-2	CASSLAEGAEGYTF	TGTGCCAGCAGCTTAGCGGAGGGGGCGGAGGGCTACACCTTC
many	TRBV20-1	13	.	TRBJ1-2	CSASSGSSYGYTF	TGCAGTGCTAGCTCAGGGAGCAGCTATGGCTACACCTTC
few	TRBV4-2	15	TRBD2	TRBJ2-1	CASSQDGGLWNEQFF	TGTGCCAGCAGCCAAGACGGGGGACTATGGAATGAGCAGTTCTTC
.	TRBV7-9	17	TRBD2	TRBJ2-7	CASSSLAGGVGSYEQYF	TGTGCCAGCAGCTCACTAGCGGGCGGGGTAGGCTCCTACGAGCAGTACTTC
many	TRBV18	14	.	TRBJ1-1	CASSHPGKNTEAFF	TGTGCCAGCTCTCACCCGGGGAAGAACACTGAAGCTTTCTTT
.	TRBV4-2	16	.	TRBJ2-2	CASSQGDRYGGGELFF	TGTGCCAGCAGCCAAGGAGACCGATACGGGGGCGGGGAGCTGTTTTTT
.	TRBV29-1	14	TRBD2	TRBJ2-3	CSVEGGRGTDTQYF	TGCAGCGTTGAGGGCGGGAGGGGCACAGATACGCAGTATTTT
many	TRBV7-2	15	TRBD2	TRBJ2-3	CASSLSGGAPDTQYF	TGTGCCAGCAGCTTATCCGGGGGGGCTCCAGATACGCAGTATTTT
many	TRBV30	13	TRBD1	TRBJ1-1	CAWTGQASTEAFF	TGTGCCTGGACAGGACAGGCGTCCACTGAAGCTTTCTTT
many	TRBV29-1	15	.	TRBJ2-7	CSVEEGGTPSYEQYF	TGCAGCGTTGAAGAAGGGGGGACTCCTTCCTACGAGCAGTACTTC
.	TRBV4-3	14	TRBD1	TRBJ1-2	CASSQVPGGDGYTF	TGCGCCAGCAGCCAAGTACCAGGGGGCGATGGCTACACCTTC
many	TRBV2	14	.	TRBJ1-2	CASRTALANYGYTF	TGTGCCAGCAGGACAGCTTTAGCTAACTATGGCTACACCTTC
many	TRBV2	13	TRBD1	TRBJ1-2	CASRAGQGHGYTF	TGTGCCAGCAGGGCGGGACAGGGGCATGGCTACACCTTC
many	TRBV20-1	12	.	TRBJ2-5	CSASLLQETQYF	TGCAGTGCTAGTTTACTACAAGAGACCCAGTACTTC
.	TRBV18	16	.	TRBJ2-5	CAGSPPRQGLGETQYF	TGTGCCGGCTCACCACCCCGGCAGGGCCTAGGAGAGACCCAGTACTTC
many	TRBV27	17	TRBD1	TRBJ2-3	CASSFPPRGLPSDTQYF	TGTGCCAGCAGCTTCCCTCCCAGGGGGCTCCCGTCCGATACGCAGTATTTT
many	TRBV20-1	12	.	TRBJ1-1	CSARDLGSEAFF	TGCAGTGCTAGAGATCTAGGGTCAGAAGCTTTCTTT
.	TRBV9	16	TRBD2	TRBJ2-3	CASSRLAGELTDTQYF	TGTGCCAGCAGCCGCTTAGCGGGTGAGCTCACAGATACGCAGTATTTT
many	TRBV4-1	14	TRBD1	TRBJ1-1	CASSHLTGFTEAFF	TGCGCCAGCAGCCACCTGACAGGGTTCACTGAAGCTTTCTTT
many	TRBV20-1	13	TRBD1	TRBJ2-7	CSAGDREPYEQYF	TGCAGTGCTGGGGACAGGGAACCTTATGAGCAGTACTTC
many	TRBV13	14	TRBD1	TRBJ2-7	CASSRHGQGYEQYF	TGTGCCAGCAGCCGACACGGACAGGGCTACGAGCAGTACTTC
many	TRBV20-1	16	.	TRBJ1-5	CSATDPSRPGNQPQHF	TGCAGTGCTACTGACCCCTCAAGGCCGGGCAATCAGCCCCAGCATTTT
many	TRBV6-2/TRBV6-3	18	TRBD2	TRBJ2-7	CASRHRRLAAKGVREQYF	TGTGCCAGCAGGCACCGAAGACTAGCGGCAAAGGGAGTTCGAGAGCAGTACTTC